This is a list of T cell receptor beta chains from one sample in a study of T cell repertoires in cytomegalovirus infection. TCRdb reprocessed the reads with MiXCR, giving one entry per CDR3 protein. The sample has under 600,000 distinct CDR3 sequences; approximately 17% are singletons. The sequenced sample was CD8+ T cells from PBMCs. Receptors were obtained from a human donor in good health (CMV status not recorded). Some clones in this sample may be carry-over from other donors' samples. Each CDR3 is given with its conserved first and last residue. A D gene is named only where the DNA matches it firmly. Only part of the rows carry a size: once, few, many, or a class if the clone is expanded.

J,D,V,size,DNA,CDR3
TRBJ1-3,NA,TRBV7-3,many,TGTGCCAGCAGCTTAACGATTCGAGGACCGTCGGGAAACACCATATATTTT,CASSLTIRGPSGNTIYF
TRBJ2-7,TRBD1,TRBV19,few,TGTGCCACTCAGCCGGGACAGGGAAGCGGTTACGAGCAGTACTTC,CATQPGQGSGYEQYF
TRBJ1-1,NA,TRBV27,NA,TGTGCCAGCAGTCCCCTCTACAGAATGGACACTGAAGCTTTCTTT,CASSPLYRMDTEAFF
TRBJ2-1,TRBD2,TRBV9,many,TGTGCCAGCAGCGGAACTAGCGGGGGGGCAAGTGAGCAGTTCTTC,CASSGTSGGASEQFF
TRBJ1-2,NA,TRBV5-4,few,TGTGCCAGCAGCTTGAGGGGCGGGGCCTGGGGCTACACCTTC,CASSLRGGAWGYTF
TRBJ2-5,NA,TRBV4-1,NA,TGCGCCAGCAGCCCCCCATGGGGGTCCAGGGAAGAGACCCAGTACTTC,CASSPPWGSREETQYF
TRBJ2-1,NA,TRBV4-1,NA,TGCGCCAGCAGCCCCTTAAGTCGGATGAGCTCCTACAATGAGCAGTTCTTC,CASSPLSRMSSYNEQFF
TRBJ2-1,NA,TRBV20-1,NA,TGCAGTGCTAGAGATGCGGCTACCAATGAGCAGTTCTTC,CSARDAATNEQFF
TRBJ2-3,NA,TRBV27,many,TGTGCCAGCAGTTCCCTTGGAGGAGCTCGGGCAGATACGCAGTATTTT,CASSSLGGARADTQYF
TRBJ1-1,TRBD1,TRBV6-1,NA,TGTGCCAGCAGTGATGGGTTCTTGGGACAGGGGGGGACTGAAGCTTTCTTT,CASSDGFLGQGGTEAFF
TRBJ2-4,TRBD1,TRBV28,many,TGTGCCAGCAGTAGGGGACAGACCCGAGCCAAAAACATTCAGTACTTC,CASSRGQTRAKNIQYF
TRBJ2-7,NA,TRBV4-1,many,TGCGCCAGCAGCCAAGTGGAGGGGGCGGGCGAGCAGTACTTC,CASSQVEGAGEQYF
TRBJ1-1,NA,TRBV7-2,many,TGTGCCAGCAGCCCCATGGGGTCTGGTCTCACTGAAGCTTTCTTT,CASSPMGSGLTEAFF
TRBJ1-2,NA,TRBV29-1,NA,TGCAGCGTTGAGTTAGACATCGCTAACTATGGCTACACCTTC,CSVELDIANYGYTF